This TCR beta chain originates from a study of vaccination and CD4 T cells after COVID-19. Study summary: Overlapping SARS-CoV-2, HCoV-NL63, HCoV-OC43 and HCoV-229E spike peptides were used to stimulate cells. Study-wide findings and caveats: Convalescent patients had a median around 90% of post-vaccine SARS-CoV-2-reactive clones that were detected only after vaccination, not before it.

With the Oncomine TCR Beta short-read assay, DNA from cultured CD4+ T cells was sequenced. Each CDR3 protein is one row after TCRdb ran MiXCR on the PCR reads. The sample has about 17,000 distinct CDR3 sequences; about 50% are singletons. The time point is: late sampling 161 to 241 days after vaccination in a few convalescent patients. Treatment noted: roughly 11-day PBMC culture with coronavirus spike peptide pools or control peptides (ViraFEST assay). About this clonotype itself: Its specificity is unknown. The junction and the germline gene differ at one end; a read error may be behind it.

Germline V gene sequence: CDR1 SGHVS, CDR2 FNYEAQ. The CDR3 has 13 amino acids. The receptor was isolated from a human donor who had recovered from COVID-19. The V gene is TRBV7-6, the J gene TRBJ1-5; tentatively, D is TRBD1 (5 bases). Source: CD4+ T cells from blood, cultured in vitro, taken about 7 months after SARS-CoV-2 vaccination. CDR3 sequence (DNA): TGTGCCAACAGCCGTCAGGGTAATGAGCCCCAGCATTTT. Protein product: CANSRQGNEPQHF. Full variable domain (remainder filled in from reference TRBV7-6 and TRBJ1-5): GAGVSQSPRYKVTKRGQDVALRCDPISGHVSLYWYRQALGQGPEFLTYFNYEAQQDKSGLPNDRFSAERPEGSISTLTIQRTEQRDSAMYRCANSRQGNEPQHFGDGTRLSIL.